These 10 T cell receptor beta chains came from one sample sequenced in a study of PD-1 blockade in mismatch repair-deficient tumors. TCRdb keeps only in-frame clones here, not all; method: immunoSEQ multiplex PCR. This sample has 85,000 to 130,000 clones, with about 79% found just once. The input for sequencing was peripheral blood, taken approximately 35 weeks after starting pembrolizumab. These receptors all stem from an adult with mismatch repair-deficient cancer.

The chain combines TRBV5-8 with TRBJ1-5; D perhaps matches TRBD1 (5 bases). Germline V gives CDR1 SGHTS, CDR2 YDEGEE. V was shortened by 6 bases and J by 11 bases, with 15 bases between the two germline ends. The CDR3 runs 12 residues. CDR3 coding DNA: TGTGCCAGCACCCTAGAAGGCAGGGCCCAGCATTTT. Its translation: CASTLEGRAQHF.

This sequence joins TRBV4-1 and TRBJ1-1, with unresolved D. Germline-derived CDR1 and CDR2 are MGHRA and YSYEKL. V was cut by 3 bases and J by 0 bases, with 5 bases left in between. This CDR3 has 13 amino acids. CDR3 amino acids: CASSQGVNTEAFF. CDR3 bases: TGCGCCAGCAGCCAGGGAGTGAACACTGAAGCTTTCTTT.

The chain couples TRBV5-4 to TRBJ2-3, with unresolved D. CDR1 is SGHNT and CDR2 is YYREEE in the germline V gene (reference sequence). This CDR3 has 12 amino acids. V lost 4 bases and J lost 9, with 12 bases in between. CDR3 coding DNA: TGTGCCAGCAGCGCCCCCGACGAAACGCAGTATTTT. Amino acid sequence: CASSAPDETQYF.

This clone has just one count. The V call is TRBV7-2, the J call TRBJ1-1; TRBD1 matches 9 bases. Germline CDR1 is SGHTA and CDR2 is FQGNSA. The CDR3 length is 14 residues. Trimming cost V 3 bases and J 4 bases; bases outside gene matches: 3. The CDR3 coding sequence is TGTGCCAGCAGCTTTAGGACAGGGGCCACTGAAGCTTTCTTT. It encodes CASSFRTGATEAFF.

CDR3 DNA sequence: TGTGCCAGCAGTTATGCGGCGGTAGGACCCTACGAGCAGTACTTC. It yields the protein CASSYAAVGPYEQYF. The chain is built from TRBV27 and TRBJ2-7; D is uncertain. Between the trimmed V and J ends, which lost 4 bases and 2 bases, there was a span of 15 bases. Looked up from germline, CDR1 is MNHEY and CDR2 is SMNVEV (reference sequence). The CDR3 length is 15 residues.

The J gene is TRBJ1-4, the V gene TRBV11-2; D remains unclear. V was pared by 5 bases and J by 4 bases, with 5 bases between. Looked up from germline, CDR1 is SGHAT and CDR2 is FQNNGV. CDR3 length equals 12 residues. In DNA, the CDR3 is TGTGCCAGCAGCGGGATTAATGAAAAACTGTTTTTT. It specifies CASSGINEKLFF.

The count of this clone is one. The chain employs TRBV30 and TRBJ2-7; 8 positions agree with TRBD2. The CDR3 totals 14 residues. V lost 1 base, J lost 5 bases, and 7 bases stayed unmatched. Germline V gives CDR1 GTSNPN, CDR2 SVGIG (reference sequence). The CDR3 protein is CAWSAPGLGNEQYF. CDR3 nucleotide sequence: TGTGCCTGGAGTGCACCGGGACTAGGAAACGAGCAGTACTTC. Full variable domain (outside the CDR3, taken from reference TRBV30 and TRBJ2-7): SQTIHQWPATLVQPVGSPLSLECTVEGTSNPNLYWYRQAAGRGLQLLFYSVGIGQISSEVPQNLSASRPQDRQFILSSKKLLLSDSGFYLCAWSAPGLGNEQYFGPGTRLTVT.

The chain employs TRBV7-6 and TRBJ2-1, with 7 bases matching TRBD2. The CDR3 has 14 residues. The V gene's germline CDR1 is SGHVS and CDR2 FNYEAQ. Unmatched junction bases numbered 7, after V lost 3 bases and J lost 8 bases. CDR3 bases: TGTGCCAGCAGCTTCGGCGGGAGAGGCGATGAGCAGTTCTTC. Its translation is CASSFGGRGDEQFF.

This clone was seen a handful of times. The V call is TRBV30, the J call TRBJ1-2; D is perhaps TRBD1 (6 bases). V was cut by 3 bases and J by 6 bases, with 14 bases left in between. CDR3 size: 13 residues. Germline assignment: CDR1 GTSNPN and CDR2 SVGIG (reference sequence). This chain's CDR3 is CAWSRQAGDGYTF. The CDR3 DNA is TGTGCCTGGAGCAGACAGGCCGGGGATGGCTACACCTTC.

The chain employs TRBV4-3 and TRBJ2-7; D unresolved. This CDR3 region has 15 residues. Trimming stripped 0 bases from V and 1 base from J, with 10 bases between. Germline V lookup: CDR1 LGHNA, CDR2 YSLEER. CDR3 residues: CASSQDRAASYEQYF. DNA for the CDR3: TGCGCCAGCAGCCAAGACCGGGCCGCTTCCTACGAGCAGTACTTC.